Shown below are 12 T cell receptor beta chains from a single sample sequenced in a study of T cell responses to AZD1222 COVID-19 vaccine (dated by TCRdb to the early 2020s). To prepare the library, the immunoSEQ multiplex PCR assay was applied. TCRdb obtained this table from immuneACCESS and retained in-frame rearrangements with V and J assigned. These tables miss some clones; where compared with another copy, unresolved V genes account for less than half of the shortfall, and the remainder is unexplained. Within this sample are approximately 150,000 clones, with roughly 87% of them counted one time only. The ten largest clones add up to approximately 5.6% of the sample. The intended sense of this specimen's time point label: about 28 days (+/-7) after the second vaccine dose. The sample's treatment or condition, from its label and the paper: meningococcal conjugate vaccine given as trial control.

The sequences come from peripheral blood, collected 28 days after the second dose of the MenACWY control vaccine. Receptors originate from an adult who received the MenACWY meningococcal vaccine as a control.

The chain couples TRBV30 to TRBJ2-3; no clear D gene. V shed 1 base and J shed 1 base, with 9 bases lying between them. CDR1 and CDR2 (germline): GTSNPN, SVGIG (reference sequence). CDR3 length: 14 residues. CDR3 region: CAWSAKSGTDTQYF. The CDR3, as DNA: TGTGCCTGGAGTGCGAAGTCGGGCACAGATACGCAGTATTTT.

The chain's CDR3 is CASSPGQGVLEQFF. CDR3 DNA: TGCGCCAGCAGCCCGGGACAGGGGGTCTTGGAGCAGTTCTTC. The chain uses TRBV4-1 and TRBJ2-1; 11 bases match TRBD1. Germline CDR1 MGHRA, CDR2 YSYEKL. The CDR3 contains 14 residues. V lost 4 bases and J lost 10; bases outside the gene matches: 6.

This clone was observed once. The chain combines TRBV2 with TRBJ2-3; D call uncertain. The germline V gene has CDR1 SNHLY and CDR2 FYNNEI. V dropped 4 bases and J dropped 3 bases, with 11 bases sitting between them. The CDR3 totals 14 residues. The chain's CDR3 is CASSGRYRTDTQYF. The CDR3 bases are TGTGCCAGCAGTGGGCGTTATCGGACAGATACGCAGTATTTT.

The chain carries TRBV6-2 or TRBV6-3 and TRBJ2-2, with D perhaps TRBD1 (6 bases). V was shortened by 0 bases and J by 4 bases, with 12 bases between the two germline ends. Looked up from germline, CDR1 is MNHEY and CDR2 is SVGEGT. The CDR3 loop spans 16 amino acids. The CDR3 DNA reads TGTGCCAGCAGTTACTCAGGCAGGGGTAGCACCGGGGAGCTGTTTTTT. Translating gives CASSYSGRGSTGELFF.

V usage is TRBV5-1 and J usage is TRBJ2-2, with TRBD1 matching 7 bases. This CDR3 is built from 16 residues. The junction had 6 bases not matched to a gene; V was cut back by 4 bases and J by 0 bases. Germline V gene sequence: CDR1 SGHRS, CDR2 YFSETQ. This CDR3 is CASSRQGATNTGELFF. CDR3 nucleotide sequence: TGCGCCAGCAGCCGACAGGGCGCAACGAACACCGGGGAGCTGTTTTTT.

This clone has only one observation. The chain employs TRBV9 and TRBJ2-7; 7 nucleotides agree with TRBD2. Germline values: CDR1 SGDLS, CDR2 YYNGEE. The CDR3 is 15 amino acids. With 0 bases clipped from V and 0 bases from J, the junction kept 3 bases outside the gene matches. The CDR3 nucleotides read TGTGCCAGCAGCGTAGCTAGCGGATACTCCTACGAGCAGTACTTC. Residues: CASSVASGYSYEQYF.

This clone has a single count. The rearrangement uses TRBV20-1 and TRBJ1-2; 7 bases are shared with TRBD1. J was trimmed by 3 bases and V by 3 bases; bases with no gene match: 10. Germline CDR1 reads DFQATT; CDR2 reads SNEGSKA (reference sequence). The CDR3 is 15 residues long. CDR3 protein: CSASTPARGDYGYTF. For the CDR3, the DNA is TGCAGTGCTAGTACCCCGGCCAGGGGGGACTATGGCTACACCTTC.

J is TRBJ2-7 and V is TRBV2, with D unresolved. The CDR3 consists of 14 residues. Germline V gives CDR1 SNHLY, CDR2 FYNNEI. V lost 3 bases, J lost 6 bases, and 15 bases lay in between. In DNA form, the CDR3 reads TGTGCCAGCAGTGACATCTATCCCCTCGCCGAGCAGTACTTC. Translating gives CASSDIYPLAEQYF.

This sequence joins TRBV6-8 and TRBJ1-3; TRBD1 agrees at 7 bases. V dropped 5 bases and J dropped 8; count of bases not matched to a gene: 12. CDR3 length equals 15 residues. CDR1 MNHGY and CDR2 SAAAGT come from the germline V gene. Here the CDR3 DNA reads TGTGCCAGCAGTACCCCCCAGGACAGGTGGTACACCATATATTTT. It is translated as CASSTPQDRWYTIYF.

The rearrangement joins TRBV27 to TRBJ2-3, with a weak D call TRBD2 (6 bases). V shed 6 bases and J shed 7 bases, with 17 bases lying between them. Germline values: CDR1 MNHEY, CDR2 SMNVEV (reference sequence). The CDR3 covers 14 residues. The CDR3 nucleotides read TGTGCCAGCAGAATACCTGGGGGGAGAAATACGCAGTATTTT. Its translation: CASRIPGGRNTQYF.

The rearrangement joins TRBV5-1 to TRBJ2-1; 9 bases fit TRBD1. The germline gives CDR1 SGHRS, CDR2 YFSETQ. V trimming: 7 bases; J trimming: 8 bases; junction bases outside the gene matches: 10. CDR3 length: 14 amino acids. The CDR3 spells CASGPGQGQHEQFF. Written as DNA, the CDR3 is TGCGCCAGCGGACCGGGACAGGGACAACATGAGCAGTTCTTC.

V gene TRBV7-9 combines with J gene TRBJ1-1; the match to TRBD1 covers 8 bases. This CDR3 contains 15 residues. Germline V gene sequence: CDR1 SEHNR, CDR2 FQNEAQ (reference sequence). V gave up 5 bases and J gave up 0 bases; unmatched junction bases: 5. The CDR3 region is CASSSNRGVNTEAFF. The CDR3, as DNA: TGTGCCAGCAGCAGCAACAGGGGGGTGAACACTGAAGCTTTCTTT.